This TCR beta chain was retrieved from a study of glioma-infiltrating T cells after dendritic cell vaccination. Study background: Patients received autologous tumor lysate-pulsed dendritic cell vaccination between 2003 and 2012. Dendritic cell vaccine was injected intradermally three times, biweekly.

This CDR3 has 15 amino acids. Trimming shortened V by 4 bases and J by 0 bases, and 12 bases separated the two germline ends. Germline-derived CDR1 and CDR2 are MNHEY and SVGAGI. This clone showed up just once. Here immunoSEQ multiplex PCR was the method, and the copy in TCRdb shows in-frame clones only, minus some. The sample includes about 64,000 clones, roughly four fifths of them seen just once. This specimen consisted of blood, obtained before dendritic cell vaccination. The sequence was obtained from a human donor with glioblastoma. This chain connects TRBV6-5 to TRBJ1-2; D is unclear. CDR3 DNA sequence: TGTGCCAGCAGTTCCGCCGGAGGTTCTAACTATGGCTACACCTTC. This gives the protein CASSSAGGSNYGYTF.